Listed below are T cell receptor beta chains from one sample, sequenced in a study of cytomegalovirus exposure and HLA in healthy donors. Produced via immunoSEQ multiplex PCR; TCRdb's table is partial and in-frame only. In the table there are about 69,000 clones, roughly 76% of which are singletons. Sequences were obtained from PBMCs. The receptors were sampled from a young man in good health and CMV-seronegative. The CDR3 runs from the conserved cysteine through the conserved F or W. Not all rows give a size; the values are once, few, many and, for expanded clones, a class.

TRBV11-3 | - | CASSLGGEGTDTQYF
TRBV5-6 | - | CASSSTGVPEAFF
TRBV5-1 | - | CASSLGGPRSDTQYF
TRBV11-1 | - | CASSLSVGGKNEQFF
TRBV10-3 | - | CAINVARTGGYYGYTF
TRBV4-1 | - | CASSQPTGVGTEAFF
TRBV19 | few | CASSIDDGGETQYF
TRBV5-6 | - | CASSFPGRPGELFF
TRBV4-1 | - | CASSLRSQGTYEQYF
TRBV30 | few | CAWSDPRTSGGFGAREQYF
TRBV9 | - | CASSVGQGTRTGELFF
TRBV11-2 | - | CASSPGHIRVTGELFF
TRBV19 | once | CASSIGIYNEQFF
TRBV9 | - | CASSVATLVGGQETQYF
TRBV21-1 | - | CASSRGQGRETQYF
TRBV19 | - | CASSIRGGRSYGYTF
TRBV6-6 | - | CASSTPQGWYEQYF
TRBV10-3 | - | CAIRGGQGAEAFF
TRBV21-1 | - | CASGSGGWGETQYF
TRBV28 | - | CASSLLRSEAFF
TRBV2 | few | CASSVSGQGLSSPLHF
TRBV7-3 | - | CASSSGGQSYNEQFF
TRBV18 | once | CASSPQGSTGELFF
TRBV30 | - | CAWNYRGRRTEELFF
TRBV11-1 | - | CASSFSGTGGTQYF
TRBV18 | - | CASSPPSPGQGVGFF
TRBV4-2 | - | CASRTGSGELFF
TRBV6-1 | - | CASSETLYEQYF
TRBV25-1 | - | CASTGQGSEQFF
TRBV6-6 | - | CASNQAGTGIYNEQFF
TRBV5-1 | few | CASSLSASGGPFGEQYF
TRBV7-6 | - | CASSSEWAAGEETQYF
TRBV6-1 | - | CASRRTGLNTGELFF
TRBV5-6 | - | CASSLAVQGSNQPQHF
TRBV5-6 | - | CASSFNGAGGYGYTF
TRBV29-1 | - | CSVLITDTQYF
TRBV19 | - | CASRQGAGNYGYTF
TRBV30 | - | CAWSFHTGTDTQYF
TRBV4-1 | - | CASSQDLQFYGYTF
TRBV29-1 | - | CSVEWRTNTGELFF
TRBV4-1 | - | CASSPREGGPRNEQFF
TRBV5-4 | - | CASSLAGLRGYGYTF
TRBV4-1 | - | CASSLTDRVHGYTF
TRBV7-9 | - | CASSSRGVPGNQPQHF
TRBV5-4 | - | CASSHVGQDSGNTIYF
TRBV28 | few | CASSFPTQGQKEKTNYGYTF
TRBV27 | - | CASSGGAGGSSYEQYF
TRBV7-9 | - | CASSGGGEYEQYF
TRBV5-1 | - | CASSLGDTRSYEQYF
TRBV6-5 | - | CASSSQGTEAFF
TRBV7-6 | - | CASSEDPPWRGYTF
TRBV10-1 | - | CASSGGKSGGSYNEQFF
TRBV5-4 | - | CASSQGQGTFTDTQYF
TRBV4-1 | - | CASSQRGIRDATNEKLFF
TRBV18 | - | CASSPWTGDNYGYTF
TRBV11-3 | - | CASSSNGYNEQFF
TRBV19 | - | CASSPTSTDTQYF
TRBV2 | - | CASSSGQGLASSYEQYF
TRBV7-2 | - | CASSPDSVSGNTIYF
TRBV6-4 | - | CASSRNSGTGELFF